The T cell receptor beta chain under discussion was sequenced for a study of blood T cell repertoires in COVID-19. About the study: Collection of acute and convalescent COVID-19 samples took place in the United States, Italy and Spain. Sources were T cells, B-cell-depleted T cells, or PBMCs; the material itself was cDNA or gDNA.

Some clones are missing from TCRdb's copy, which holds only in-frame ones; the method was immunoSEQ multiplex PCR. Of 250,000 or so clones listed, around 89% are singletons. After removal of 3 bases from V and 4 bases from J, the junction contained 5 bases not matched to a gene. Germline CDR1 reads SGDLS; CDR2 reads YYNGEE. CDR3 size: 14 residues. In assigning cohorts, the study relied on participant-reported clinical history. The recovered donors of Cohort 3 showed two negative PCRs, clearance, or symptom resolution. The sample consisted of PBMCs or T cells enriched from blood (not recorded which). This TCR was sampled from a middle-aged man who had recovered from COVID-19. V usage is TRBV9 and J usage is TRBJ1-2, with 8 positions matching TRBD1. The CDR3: CASSADRVVYGYTF. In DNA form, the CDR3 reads TGTGCCAGCAGCGCGGACAGGGTCGTCTATGGCTACACCTTC.